The 18 T cell receptor beta chains listed next were all sequenced from one sample in a study of CD8 T cells in Susac syndrome. Random-hexamer reverse transcription was applied to 0.5 to 1 ug RNA. TCRdb independently ran MiXCR on the immunoSEQ multiplex PCR reads; one entry per CDR3 protein. The repertoire includes about 200,000 distinct CDR3 sequences, around 95% of them detected once, and 0.093% sits in the top ten. The sequenced material came from CD4+ T cells from PBMCs. These TCRs come from a human donor with multiple sclerosis.

V and J are TRBV29-1 and TRBJ2-5; 14 bases fit TRBD2. CDR3 length: 15 residues. The V gene end was trimmed by 3 bases and the J gene end by 2 bases; junction bases not matched to a gene: 2. Germline V gene lookup returns CDR1 SQVTM and CDR2 ANQGSEA. As DNA, the CDR3 is TGCAGCGTTGAGGGGACTAGCGGGGGACAAGAGACCCAGTACTTC. Protein product: CSVEGTSGGQETQYF.

The rearrangement joins TRBV6-4 to TRBJ2-3, with 14 bases matching TRBD2. J was trimmed by 2 bases and V by 4 bases; bases with no gene match: 5. CDR3 size: 17 residues. In germline, CDR1 is MRHNA, CDR2 SNTAGT. CDR3 DNA sequence: TGTGCCAGCAGTGTCGGACTAGCGGGGGGTACCACAGATACGCAGTATTTT. This codes for CASSVGLAGGTTDTQYF.

The V and J genes are TRBV27 and TRBJ2-1; tentatively, D is TRBD2 (5 bases). Trimming removed 6 bases at V and 0 bases at J, with 15 bases between. Germline loops: CDR1 MNHEY, CDR2 SMNVEV (reference sequence). The CDR3 consists of 16 residues. CDR3 in DNA: TGTGCCAGCAGCCTAGGAGGAATGGGCTCCTACAATGAGCAGTTCTTC. Translating it yields CASSLGGMGSYNEQFF.

This chain connects TRBV30 to TRBJ2-1; 7 nucleotides align to TRBD1. The V and J ends lost 8 bases and 7 bases, in that order; junction bases with no gene match: 26. This CDR3 comprises 18 residues. Germline V lookup: CDR1 GTSNPN, CDR2 SVGIG (reference sequence). The CDR3 here is CAGTIGNRGIPRMNEQFF. The CDR3 DNA sequence: TGTGCCGGTACGATAGGTAACAGGGGAATACCAAGAATGAATGAGCAGTTCTTC.

This chain joins TRBV9 and TRBJ1-1; possibly TRBD1 for D (5 bases). The germline CDR1 and CDR2 sequences are SGDLS and YYNGEE. The CDR3 has 14 residues. V lost 3 bases, J lost 1 base, and 10 bases lay in between. The CDR3 DNA reads TGTGCCAGCAGCGCGGGACTCCCGAACACTGAAGCTTTCTTT. Amino acid sequence: CASSAGLPNTEAFF.

This chain uses TRBV7-9 with TRBJ1-1; unclear D gene. Per germline, CDR1 SEHNR and CDR2 FQNEAQ (reference sequence). The CDR3 extends over 14 amino acids. V lost 0 bases and J 3 bases, leaving 8 bases between the germline ends. As DNA, the CDR3 is TGTGCCAGCAGCTTAGCGGCGAGCTACACTGAAGCTTTCTTT. This codes for CASSLAASYTEAFF. Full variable domain (missing parts from reference TRBV7-9 and TRBJ1-1): DTGVSQNPRHKITKRGQNVTFRCDPISEHNRLYWYRQTLGQGPEFLTYFQNEAQLEKSRLLSDRFSAERPKGSFSTLEIQRTEQGDSAMYLCASSLAASYTEAFFGQGTRLTVV.

The chain uses TRBV2 and TRBJ2-7; D perhaps matches TRBD1 (6 bases). Per the germline V gene, CDR1 is SNHLY and CDR2 is FYNNEI. The V and J ends lost 6 bases and 2 bases respectively, with 14 bases between them. The CDR3 has 14 residues. CDR3 amino acids: CASRVTGHAYEQYF. Written as DNA, the CDR3 is TGTGCCAGCAGGGTGACAGGTCACGCCTACGAGCAGTACTTC.

The genes are TRBV20-1 and TRBJ2-2; 9 bases line up with TRBD2. In germline, CDR1 is DFQATT, CDR2 SNEGSKA (reference sequence). This CDR3 has 15 residues. Germline trimming cut 6 bases from V and 5 bases from J; bases unmatched to any gene: 10. CDR3 protein: CSARKRGVLTGELFF. The CDR3 coding sequence is TGCAGTGCCAGAAAGCGGGGGGTCCTAACCGGGGAGCTGTTTTTT.

V gene TRBV5-1 combines with J gene TRBJ2-2; TRBD1 matches 11 bases. Germline V gene sequence: CDR1 SGHRS, CDR2 YFSETQ. The CDR3 totals 19 residues. Trimming removed 3 bases from V and 6 bases from J; junction bases left unmatched: 16. The CDR3 coding sequence is TGCGCCAGCAGCTCCAGGACAGGGGGCCATGACCCCATGGCCGGGGAGCTGTTTTTT. It yields the protein CASSSRTGGHDPMAGELFF.

The V call is TRBV2, the J call TRBJ1-1; 7 bases line up with TRBD1. V lost 8 bases to trimming and J lost 0 bases; unmatched junction nucleotides: 12. Germline CDR1 reads SNHLY; CDR2 reads FYNNEI. The CDR3 spans 16 residues. CDR3 sequence (DNA): TGTGCCAGCCTTTGGGGAAGACAGGGCCTGAACACTGAAGCTTTCTTT. Its protein is CASLWGRQGLNTEAFF.

The chain combines TRBV7-9 with TRBJ1-5, with D possibly TRBD1 on 5 matching bases. CDR3 size: 15 residues. In germline, CDR1 is SEHNR, CDR2 FQNEAQ (reference sequence). Trimming stripped 0 bases from V and 4 bases from J, with 10 bases between. Written as DNA, the CDR3 is TGTGCCAGCAGCTTAGCGGGGGGGTGGAATCAGCCCCAGCATTTT. Residues: CASSLAGGWNQPQHF.

Only one count was recorded for this clonotype. J is TRBJ1-2 and V is TRBV30; no reliable D call. Germline CDR1 reads GTSNPN; CDR2 reads SVGIG (reference sequence). The V and J ends lost 5 bases and 4 bases respectively, with 14 bases between them. This CDR3 region has 13 residues. CDR3 sequence (DNA): TGTGCCTGGGAGGTTACGCAGGCCTATGGCTACACCTTC. It codes for CAWEVTQAYGYTF.

The V and J genes are TRBV5-1 and TRBJ2-3, with D uncertain. CDR3 length: 13 amino acids. Looked up from germline, CDR1 is SGHRS and CDR2 is YFSETQ. Trimming shortened V by 0 bases and J by 2 bases, and 4 bases separated the two germline ends. CDR3 in amino acids: CASSLEATDTQYF. The CDR3 nucleotides are TGCGCCAGCAGCTTGGAGGCCACAGATACGCAGTATTTT.

The chain links TRBV4-2 to TRBJ2-7, with 8 bases fitting TRBD1. This CDR3 comprises 13 residues. V dropped 0 bases and J dropped 6; count of bases not matched to a gene: 1. From germline, CDR1 is LGHNA and CDR2 YNFKEQ. The CDR3 sequence is CASSQDRGREQYF. CDR3 sequence (DNA): TGTGCCAGCAGCCAAGACAGGGGGCGCGAGCAGTACTTC.

The rearrangement joins TRBV29-1 to TRBJ1-2, with TRBD1 as a possible D gene (5 bases). The CDR3 is 11 residues long. Germline V gene lookup returns CDR1 SQVTM and CDR2 ANQGSEA. The germline V and J ends were trimmed by 3 bases and 7 bases, with 9 bases remaining between them. This CDR3 reads CSVEGPLGYTF. In DNA form, the CDR3 reads TGCAGCGTTGAGGGACCTCTTGGCTACACCTTC.

The V and J genes are TRBV27 and TRBJ1-2; TRBD1 matches 7 bases. The V and J ends lost 5 bases and 5 bases, in that order; junction bases with no gene match: 11. This CDR3 has 15 residues. CDR1 and CDR2 (germline): MNHEY, SMNVEV (reference sequence). CDR3 loop: CASSLSRDRLYGYTF. The DNA for the CDR3 is TGTGCCAGCAGTCTCTCCCGGGACAGATTATATGGCTACACCTTC.

The gene calls are TRBV9 and TRBJ1-1, with D uncertain. V was pared by 1 base and J by 2 bases, with 9 bases between. Germline V gene sequence: CDR1 SGDLS, CDR2 YYNGEE. The CDR3 is made up of 14 amino acids. The CDR3 nucleotides read TGTGCCAGCAGCGTACGATCGTACAACACTGAAGCTTTCTTT. Protein: CASSVRSYNTEAFF.

The chain couples TRBV29-1 to TRBJ2-1, with 8 nucleotides matching TRBD1. This CDR3 is built from 12 residues. From germline, CDR1 is SQVTM and CDR2 ANQGSEA. The CDR3 loop reads CSTGGSYNEQFF. In nucleotides, the CDR3 is TGCAGTACAGGGGGCTCCTACAATGAGCAGTTCTTC.